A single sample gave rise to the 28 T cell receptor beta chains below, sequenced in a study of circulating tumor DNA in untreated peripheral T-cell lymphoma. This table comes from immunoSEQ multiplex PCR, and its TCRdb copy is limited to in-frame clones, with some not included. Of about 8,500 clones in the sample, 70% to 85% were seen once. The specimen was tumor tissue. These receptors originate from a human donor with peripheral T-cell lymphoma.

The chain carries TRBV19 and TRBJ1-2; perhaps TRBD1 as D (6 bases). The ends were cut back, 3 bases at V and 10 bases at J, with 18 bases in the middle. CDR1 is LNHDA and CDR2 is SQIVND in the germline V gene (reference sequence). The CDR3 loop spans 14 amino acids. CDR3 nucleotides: TGTGCCAGTAGTATCCGGGGGGCCTCATTAACCTACACCTTC. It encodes CASSIRGASLTYTF.

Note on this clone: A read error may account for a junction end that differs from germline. CDR3 sequence reads: CASSWSWERAEAFF. The DNA of the CDR3 is TGTGCCAGTAGCTGGAGTTGGGAACGAGCTGAAGCTTTTTTT. The chain uses TRBV19 and TRBJ1-1; D uncertain. The CDR3 is made up of 14 amino acids. The germline CDR1 and CDR2 sequences are LNHDA and SQIVND (reference sequence).

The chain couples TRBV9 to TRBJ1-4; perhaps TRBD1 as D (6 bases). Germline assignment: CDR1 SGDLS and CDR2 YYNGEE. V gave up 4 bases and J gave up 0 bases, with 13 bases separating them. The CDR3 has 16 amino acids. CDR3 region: CASSPQGIATNEKLFF. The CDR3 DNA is TGTGCCAGCAGCCCCCAGGGGATCGCAACTAATGAAAAACTGTTTTTT. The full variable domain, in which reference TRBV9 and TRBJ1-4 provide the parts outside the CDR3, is DSGVTQTPKHLITATGQRVTLRCSPRSGDLSVYWYQQSLDQGLQFLIQYYNGEERAKGNILERFSAQQFPDLHSELNLSSLELGDSALYFCASSPQGIATNEKLFFGSGTQLSVL.

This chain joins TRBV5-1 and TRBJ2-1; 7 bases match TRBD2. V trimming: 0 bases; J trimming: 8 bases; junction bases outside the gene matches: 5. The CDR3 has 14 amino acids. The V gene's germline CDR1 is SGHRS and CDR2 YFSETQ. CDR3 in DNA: TGCGCCAGCAGCTTGGCAGTTGGGGGGGATGAGCAGTTCTTC. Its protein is CASSLAVGGDEQFF.

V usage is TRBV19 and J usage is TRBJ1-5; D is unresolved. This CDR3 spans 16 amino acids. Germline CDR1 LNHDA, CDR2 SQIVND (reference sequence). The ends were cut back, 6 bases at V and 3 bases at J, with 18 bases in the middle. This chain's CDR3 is CASSLKKTVTNQPQHF. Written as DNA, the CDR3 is TGTGCCAGTAGCCTCAAGAAAACAGTTACCAATCAGCCCCAGCATTTT.

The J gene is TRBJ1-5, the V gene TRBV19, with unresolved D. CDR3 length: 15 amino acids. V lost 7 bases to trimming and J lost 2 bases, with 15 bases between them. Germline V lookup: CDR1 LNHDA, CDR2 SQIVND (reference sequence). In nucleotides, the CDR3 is TGTGCCAGTACCCCACTTTCTGGGGGCAATCAGCCCCAGCATTTT. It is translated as CASTPLSGGNQPQHF.

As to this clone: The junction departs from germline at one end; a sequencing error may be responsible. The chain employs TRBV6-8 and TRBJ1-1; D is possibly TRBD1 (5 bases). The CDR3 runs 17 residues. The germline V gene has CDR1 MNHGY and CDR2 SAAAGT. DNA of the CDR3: TGTGCCAGCAGTTATCAGGGACTCAGAGGGGTGAATACTGAAGCTTTCTTT. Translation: CASSYQGLRGVNTEAFF.

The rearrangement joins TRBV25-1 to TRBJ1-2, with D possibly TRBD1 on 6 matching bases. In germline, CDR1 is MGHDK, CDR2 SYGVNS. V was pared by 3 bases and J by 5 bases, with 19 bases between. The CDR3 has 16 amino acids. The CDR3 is CASSESGTRGRYGYTF. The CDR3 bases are TGTGCCAGCAGTGAGTCCGGGACACGGGGGAGGTATGGCTACACCTTC.

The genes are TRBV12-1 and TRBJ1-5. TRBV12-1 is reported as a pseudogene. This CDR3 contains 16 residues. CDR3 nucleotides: TGTGCCAGCAGCAACCGGAGGTTGGGGGGCGGTCAGCCCCAGCATTTT. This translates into CASSNRRLGGGQPQHF.

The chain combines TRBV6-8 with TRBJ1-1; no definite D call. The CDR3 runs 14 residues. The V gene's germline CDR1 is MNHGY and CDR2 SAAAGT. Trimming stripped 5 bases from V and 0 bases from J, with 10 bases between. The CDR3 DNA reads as TGTGCCAGCAGTGCGGGCGGAATGAACACTGAAGCTTTCTTT. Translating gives CASSAGGMNTEAFF.

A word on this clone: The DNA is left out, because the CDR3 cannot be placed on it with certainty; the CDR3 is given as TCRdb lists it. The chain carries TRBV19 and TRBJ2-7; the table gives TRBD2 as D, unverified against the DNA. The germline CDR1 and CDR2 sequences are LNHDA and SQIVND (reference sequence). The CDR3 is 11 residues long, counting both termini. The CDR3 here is CASTSGYEQYF.

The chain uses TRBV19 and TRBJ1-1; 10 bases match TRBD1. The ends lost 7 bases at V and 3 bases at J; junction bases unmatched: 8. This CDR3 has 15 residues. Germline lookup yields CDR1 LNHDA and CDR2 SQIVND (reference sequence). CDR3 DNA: TGTGCCAGTACCCCGGGACAGGGGTCCTACACTGAAGCTTTCTTT. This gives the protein CASTPGQGSYTEAFF. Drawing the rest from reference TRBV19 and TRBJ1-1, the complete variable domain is DGGITQSPKYLFRKEGQNVTLSCEQNLNHDAMYWYRQDPGQGLRLIYYSQIVNDFQKGDIAEGYSVSREKKESFPLTVTSAQKNPTAFYLCASTPGQGSYTEAFFGQGTRLTVV.

The CDR3 here is CAWSVPRMNTEAFF. Here the CDR3 DNA reads TGTGCCTGGAGTGTTCCCAGGATGAACACTGAAGCTTTCTTT. The chain joins TRBV30 to TRBJ1-1, with D unclear. Germline loops: CDR1 GTSNPN, CDR2 SVGIG (reference sequence). V lost 0 bases, J lost 0 bases, and 8 bases lay in between. There are 14 residues in the CDR3.

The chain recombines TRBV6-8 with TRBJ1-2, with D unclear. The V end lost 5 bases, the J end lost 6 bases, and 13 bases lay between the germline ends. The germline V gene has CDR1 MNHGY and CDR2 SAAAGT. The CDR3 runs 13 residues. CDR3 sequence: CASSGRSLNGYTF. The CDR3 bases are TGTGCCAGCAGTGGCAGGAGTCTGAATGGCTACACCTTC.

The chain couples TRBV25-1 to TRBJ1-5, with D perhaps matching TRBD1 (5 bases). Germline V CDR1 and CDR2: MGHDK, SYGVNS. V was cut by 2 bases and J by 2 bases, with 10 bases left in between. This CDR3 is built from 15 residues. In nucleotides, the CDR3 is TGTGCCAGCAGTGAACTAGGGGCGGGCAATCAGCCCCAGCATTTT. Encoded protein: CASSELGAGNQPQHF.

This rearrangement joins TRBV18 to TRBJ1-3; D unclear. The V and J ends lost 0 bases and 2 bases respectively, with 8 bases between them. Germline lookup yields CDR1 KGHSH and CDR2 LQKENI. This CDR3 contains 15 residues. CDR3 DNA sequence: TGTGCCAGCTCACCACCGGGGTCCGCTGGAAACACCATATATTTT. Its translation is CASSPPGSAGNTIYF.

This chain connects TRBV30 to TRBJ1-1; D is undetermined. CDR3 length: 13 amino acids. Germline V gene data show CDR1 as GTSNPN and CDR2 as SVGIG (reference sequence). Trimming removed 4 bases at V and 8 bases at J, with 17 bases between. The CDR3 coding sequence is TGTGCCTGGAACACCCATGGGGAAACAGAAGCTTTCTTT. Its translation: CAWNTHGETEAFF.

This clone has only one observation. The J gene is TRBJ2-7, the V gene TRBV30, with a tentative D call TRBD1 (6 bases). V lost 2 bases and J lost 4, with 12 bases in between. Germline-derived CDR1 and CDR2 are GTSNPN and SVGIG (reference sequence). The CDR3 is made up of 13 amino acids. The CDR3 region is CAWSWDKSYEQYF. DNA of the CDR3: TGTGCCTGGAGTTGGGACAAATCTTACGAGCAGTACTTC.

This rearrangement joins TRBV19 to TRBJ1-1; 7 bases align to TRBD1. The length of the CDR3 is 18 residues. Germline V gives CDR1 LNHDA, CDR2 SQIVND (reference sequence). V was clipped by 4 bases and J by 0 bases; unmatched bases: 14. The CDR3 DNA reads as TGTGCCAGTAGTAGCCCCCTAGGAGGGGGCAGTATGAACACTGAAGCTTTCTTT. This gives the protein CASSSPLGGGSMNTEAFF.

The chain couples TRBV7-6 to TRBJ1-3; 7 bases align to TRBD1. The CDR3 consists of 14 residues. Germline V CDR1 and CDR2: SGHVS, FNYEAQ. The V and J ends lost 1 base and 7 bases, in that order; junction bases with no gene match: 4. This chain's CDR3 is CASSLGTGENTIYF. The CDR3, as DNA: TGTGCCAGCAGCTTAGGAACAGGGGAGAACACCATATATTTT.

CDR3 sequence (DNA): TGTGCCAGCAATGGGAACACATCCAGAACTGAAGCTTTCTTT. Protein: CASNGNTSRTEAFF. V gene TRBV11-3 combines with J gene TRBJ1-1; D not certain. The CDR3 spans 14 residues. Germline CDR1 is SGHNT and CDR2 is YENEEA. Trimming removed 7 bases at V and 5 bases at J, with 17 bases between.

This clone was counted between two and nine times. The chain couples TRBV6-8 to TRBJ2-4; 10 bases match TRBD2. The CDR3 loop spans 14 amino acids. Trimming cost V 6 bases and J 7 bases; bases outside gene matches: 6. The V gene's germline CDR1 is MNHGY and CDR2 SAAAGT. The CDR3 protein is CASSLALAGNIQYF. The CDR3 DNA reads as TGTGCCAGCAGCCTAGCACTAGCGGGGAACATTCAGTACTTC.

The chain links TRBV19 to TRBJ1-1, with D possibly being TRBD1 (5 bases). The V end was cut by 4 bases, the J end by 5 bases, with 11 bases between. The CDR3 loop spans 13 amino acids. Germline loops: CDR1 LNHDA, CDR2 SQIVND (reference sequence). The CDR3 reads CASSKTVNTEAFF. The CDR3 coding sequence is TGTGCCAGTAGTAAGACAGTTAATACTGAAGCTTTCTTT.

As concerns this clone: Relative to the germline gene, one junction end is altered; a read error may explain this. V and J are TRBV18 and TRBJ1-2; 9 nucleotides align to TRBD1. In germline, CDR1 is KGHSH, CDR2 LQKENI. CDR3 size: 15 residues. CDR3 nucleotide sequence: TGTACCAGCTCACCGGGGACAGGGCAAGGCTATGGCTACACCTTC. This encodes CTSSPGTGQGYGYTF.

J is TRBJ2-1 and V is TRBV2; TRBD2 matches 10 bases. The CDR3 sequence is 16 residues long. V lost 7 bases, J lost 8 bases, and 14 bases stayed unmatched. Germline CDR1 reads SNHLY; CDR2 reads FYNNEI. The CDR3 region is CASTWVAGTSADEQFF. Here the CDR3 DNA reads TGTGCCAGCACCTGGGTGGCCGGGACTAGCGCAGATGAGCAGTTCTTC. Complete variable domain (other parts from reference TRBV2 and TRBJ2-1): EPEVTQTPSHQVTQMGQEVILRCVPISNHLYFYWYRQILGQKVEFLVSFYNNEISEKSEIFDDQFSVERPDGSNFTLKIRSTKLEDSAMYFCASTWVAGTSADEQFFGPGTRLTVL.

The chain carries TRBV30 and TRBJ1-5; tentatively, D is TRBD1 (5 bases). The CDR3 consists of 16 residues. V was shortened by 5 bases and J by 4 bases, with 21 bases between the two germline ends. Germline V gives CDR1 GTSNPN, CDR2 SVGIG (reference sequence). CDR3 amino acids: CAWATGDSLPNQPQHF. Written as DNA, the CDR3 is TGTGCCTGGGCTACGGGGGACTCACTACCTAATCAGCCCCAGCATTTT.

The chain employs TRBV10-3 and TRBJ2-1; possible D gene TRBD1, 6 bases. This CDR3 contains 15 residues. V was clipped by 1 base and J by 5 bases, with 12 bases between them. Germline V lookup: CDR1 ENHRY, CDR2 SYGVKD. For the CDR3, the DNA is TGTGCCATCAGTGAGTTATGGGGGCCGAACAATGAGCAGTTCTTC. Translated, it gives CAISELWGPNNEQFF.

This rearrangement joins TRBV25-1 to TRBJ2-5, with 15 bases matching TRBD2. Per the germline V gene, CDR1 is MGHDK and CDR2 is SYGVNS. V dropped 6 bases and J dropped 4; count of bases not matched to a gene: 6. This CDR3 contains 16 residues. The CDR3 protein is CASSQGLAGGPETQYF. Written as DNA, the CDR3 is TGTGCCAGCAGCCAGGGACTAGCGGGGGGCCCAGAGACCCAGTACTTC.